These 29 T cell receptor beta chains share one sample of origin, sequenced in a study of sequential checkpoint blockade in melanoma. Measured with immunoSEQ multiplex PCR; TCRdb has only the in-frame clones, and not every one. The data hold tens of thousands of clones, with approximately 68% observed a single time. Treatment denoted: randomized to nivolumab then ipilimumab (arm A) or the reverse (arm B). The material sequenced was CD8+ T cells sorted from blood (inferred from file names), taken from a patient given nivolumab and ipilimumab in sequence. Every receptor here comes from a human donor with melanoma.

This clone was detected a few times. The identical CDR3 is also encoded by other nucleotide sequences in the sample. The chain joins TRBV9 to TRBJ2-7; D gene uncertain. The CDR3 is made up of 14 amino acids. V lost 0 bases, J lost 0 bases, and 7 bases lay in between. CDR1 is SGDLS, CDR2 YYNGEE, per germline. Written as DNA, the CDR3 is TGTGCCAGCAGCGTAGTTCCGAGCTCCTACGAGCAGTACTTC. This translates into CASSVVPSSYEQYF.

The chain joins TRBV9 to TRBJ2-3; the D gene is possibly TRBD1 (6 bases). The CDR3 sequence is 14 residues long. Germline V gene sequence: CDR1 SGDLS, CDR2 YYNGEE. Between the trimmed V and J ends, which lost 4 bases and 4 bases, there was a span of 13 bases. CDR3 loop: CASSPGAGSDTQYF. As DNA, the CDR3 is TGTGCCAGCAGCCCAGGGGCAGGGTCAGATACGCAGTATTTT.

With regard to this clone: In the same sample, other DNA sequences code for this CDR3. The genes are TRBV5-1 and TRBJ2-1, with 11 bases identical to TRBD2. The J segment lost 4 bases and the V segment lost 3 bases, leaving 3 bases of the junction unmatched. The germline CDR1 and CDR2 sequences are SGHRS and YFSETQ. The CDR3 is 15 amino acids. The CDR3 sequence: CASSSGLAEYNEQFF. The CDR3 bases are TGCGCCAGCAGCTCGGGACTAGCGGAGTACAATGAGCAGTTCTTC. The entire variable domain, with the rest obtained from reference TRBV5-1 and TRBJ2-1, is as follows: KAGVTQTPRYLIKTRGQQVTLSCSPISGHRSVSWYQQTPGQGLQFLFEYFSETQRNKGNFPGRFSGRQFSNSRSEMNVSTLELGDSALYLCASSSGLAEYNEQFFGPGTRLTVL.

This sequence joins TRBV7-8 and TRBJ1-1; D possibly corresponds to TRBD1 (6 bases). From germline, CDR1 is SGHVS and CDR2 FQNEAQ. This CDR3 has 15 amino acids. Trimming took off 7 bases at V and 4 bases at J, with 19 bases between the two ends. CDR3 amino acids: CASTPGGGGGTEAFF. The CDR3 DNA reads as TGTGCCAGCACCCCCGGGGGGGGCGGGGGCACTGAAGCTTTCTTT.

The chain joins TRBV28 to TRBJ2-7, with 12 bases fitting TRBD1. CDR3 length: 14 amino acids. The germline V gene encodes CDR1 MDHEN and CDR2 SYDVKM. V lost 3 bases to trimming and J lost 5 bases; unmatched junction nucleotides: 2. This CDR3 reads CASSLGTGGDEQYV. DNA for the CDR3: TGTGCCAGCAGTTTGGGGACAGGGGGCGACGAGCAGTACGTC.

The chain recombines TRBV4-2 with TRBJ2-1; D uncertain. V dropped 5 bases and J dropped 0 bases, with 11 bases sitting between them. From germline, CDR1 is LGHNA and CDR2 YNFKEQ. The CDR3 has 15 amino acids. CDR3: CASSSGSGSYNEQFF. The CDR3 nucleotides read TGTGCCAGCAGCTCCGGATCAGGCTCCTACAATGAGCAGTTCTTC.

This sequence joins TRBV5-4 and TRBJ2-5; 10 nucleotides align to TRBD2. The length of the CDR3 is 15 residues. Per germline, CDR1 SGHNT and CDR2 YYREEE (reference sequence). After removal of 4 bases from V and 1 base from J, the junction contained 4 bases not matched to a gene. CDR3 coding DNA: TGTGCCAGCAGCCAAGAGCGGGGGGGCCAAGAGACCCAGTACTTC. Its translation is CASSQERGGQETQYF.

The chain uses TRBV4-2 and TRBJ1-5, with 9 positions matching TRBD1. Germline lookup yields CDR1 LGHNA and CDR2 YNFKEQ. V lost 5 bases, J lost 5 bases, and 7 bases stayed unmatched. This CDR3 region has 15 residues. In nucleotides, the CDR3 is TGTGCCAGCAGCGTTGGGACAGGGAGCTATCAGCCCCAGCATTTT. Residues: CASSVGTGSYQPQHF.

The rearrangement joins TRBV6-1 to TRBJ2-7; TRBD1 matches 7 bases. From germline, CDR1 is MNHNS and CDR2 SASEGT. V dropped 11 bases and J dropped 3; count of bases not matched to a gene: 10. The CDR3 has 13 amino acids. The CDR3 spells CAARTGYDYEQYF. The CDR3 DNA reads TGTGCCGCTAGGACAGGCTATGACTACGAGCAGTACTTC.

As DNA, the CDR3 is TGTGCCAGCAGCCACTCGGGTGAGCAGTTCTTC. It codes for CASSHSGEQFF. The chain uses TRBV7-3 and TRBJ2-1; D is uncertain. V was pared by 5 bases and J by 9 bases, with 8 bases between. The CDR3 contains 11 residues. Germline lookup yields CDR1 SGHTA and CDR2 FQGTGA.

J is TRBJ2-2 and V is TRBV9; TRBD2 might be the D (7 bases). The V end lost 6 bases, the J end lost 10 bases, and 19 bases lay between the germline ends. The CDR3 is 14 residues long. The V gene's germline CDR1 is SGDLS and CDR2 YYNGEE. In DNA form, the CDR3 reads TGTGCCAGCAAAGGAGGGGGGGACGCCACGGAGCTGTTTTTT. Amino acids: CASKGGGDATELFF.

V is TRBV6-5 and J is TRBJ1-3; possible D gene TRBD1, 5 bases. Trimming left V 4 bases short and J 0 bases short, with 13 bases between. Germline V CDR1 and CDR2: MNHEY, SVGAGI. The CDR3 spans 16 residues. Written as DNA, the CDR3 is TGTGCCAGCAGTTTCGGCTGGGGCCGCTCTGGAAACACCATATATTTT. It yields the protein CASSFGWGRSGNTIYF.

This sequence joins TRBV7-9 and TRBJ1-3; D gene uncertain. CDR1 SEHNR and CDR2 FQNEAQ come from the germline V gene (reference sequence). There are 16 residues in the CDR3. V lost 7 bases, J lost 0 bases, and 16 bases lay in between. CDR3 DNA sequence: TGTGCCAGCACCCAAAATTCATGGCCCTCTGGAAACACCATATATTTT. Residues: CASTQNSWPSGNTIYF.

The chain has TRBV29-1 and TRBJ2-5; a weak D match, TRBD2 (5 bases). The CDR3 contains 15 residues. Trimming cost V 1 base and J 4 bases, with 16 bases left between them. Germline assignment: CDR1 SQVTM and CDR2 ANQGSEA. In nucleotides, the CDR3 is TGCAGCGTTGAAGGGTGGGCAGGTGAGGGAGAGACCCAGTACTTC. Protein: CSVEGWAGEGETQYF.

J is TRBJ2-7 and V is TRBV27, with 11 bases aligning to TRBD2. The CDR3 has 17 residues. V lost 5 bases and J lost 7; bases outside the gene matches: 16. Germline values: CDR1 MNHEY, CDR2 SMNVEV (reference sequence). CDR3 in amino acids: CASSAPAHSGGAEEQYF. The CDR3 DNA reads as TGTGCCAGCAGTGCCCCCGCCCATAGCGGGGGGGCAGAGGAGCAGTACTTC.

This clone has just a few counts. The V call is TRBV5-6, the J call TRBJ1-5, with a tentative D call TRBD1 (6 bases). The V end lost 0 bases, the J end lost 1 base, and 8 bases lay between the germline ends. The CDR3 has 15 residues. CDR1 is SGHDT and CDR2 is YYEEEE in the germline V gene. CDR3 in amino acids: CASSLAGVSNQPQHF. The CDR3 nucleotides read TGTGCCAGCAGCTTGGCAGGGGTGAGCAATCAGCCCCAGCATTTT.

This clone has only a few counts. The gene calls are TRBV29-1 and TRBJ1-5; 8 bases match TRBD1. V was clipped by 7 bases and J by 7 bases; unmatched bases: 9. Germline V CDR1 and CDR2: SQVTM, ANQGSEA. The CDR3 runs 13 residues. As DNA, the CDR3 is TGCAGCGCAGAGACAGGGGATGGACAGCCCCAGCATTTT. Translating it yields CSAETGDGQPQHF.

V is TRBV6-5 and J is TRBJ1-2, with TRBD1 as a possible D gene (5 bases). The CDR3 consists of 14 residues. The germline V gene encodes CDR1 MNHEY and CDR2 SVGAGI. Trimming pared 4 bases from V and 5 bases from J, leaving 14 bases between. CDR3 nucleotides: TGTGCCAGCAGTTCTGGGCGGGGGGGATATGGCTACACCTTC. The encoded protein is CASSSGRGGYGYTF.

The rearrangement uses TRBV5-1 and TRBJ1-1, with 7 bases matching TRBD1. The V gene end was trimmed by 2 bases and the J gene end by 10 bases; junction bases not matched to a gene: 11. Germline CDR1 and CDR2: SGHRS and YFSETQ. The CDR3 is 14 residues long. CDR3 sequence: CASSLATGSAGAFF. The CDR3 region has the DNA TGCGCCAGCAGCTTAGCGACAGGGTCGGCGGGAGCTTTCTTT.

This clone has a handful of counts. The V gene is TRBV19, the J gene TRBJ1-1, with a possible D match to TRBD1 (5 bases). Germline V lookup: CDR1 LNHDA, CDR2 SQIVND (reference sequence). With 5 bases removed from V and 4 bases from J, the gap between germline ends came to 14 bases. This CDR3 is 14 amino acids long. The CDR3 is CASSSAREVTEAFF. For the CDR3, the DNA is TGTGCCAGTAGTTCGGCCAGGGAGGTCACTGAAGCTTTCTTT.

This chain uses TRBV10-1 with TRBJ1-4; TRBD1 is a possible D gene (5 bases). Per the germline V gene, CDR1 is WNHNN and CDR2 is SYGVQD (reference sequence). V dropped 4 bases and J dropped 5 bases, with 8 bases sitting between them. The length of the CDR3 is 13 residues. In DNA, the CDR3 is TGCGCCAGCAGTGGGACAAGGAATGAAAAACTGTTTTTT. Protein product: CASSGTRNEKLFF.

V usage is TRBV29-1 and J usage is TRBJ2-2; no clear D. CDR1 and CDR2 (germline): SQVTM, ANQGSEA. CDR3 length: 16 amino acids. V dropped 3 bases and J dropped 1 base, with 15 bases sitting between them. The CDR3 spells CSVDVEAYGNTGELFF. The CDR3 DNA reads TGCAGCGTTGACGTCGAGGCTTACGGGAACACCGGGGAGCTGTTTTTT.

The rearrangement joins TRBV2 to TRBJ2-1; 10 bases match TRBD2. The CDR3 is 13 residues long. CDR1 and CDR2 from the germline V gene are SNHLY and FYNNEI. The V segment lost 4 bases and the J segment 10 bases; nucleotides outside the gene matches: 4. The CDR3 loop is CASSAETSGEQFF. The CDR3 DNA reads as TGTGCCAGCAGTGCTGAGACTAGCGGGGAGCAGTTCTTC.

This clone turned up a few times. V usage is TRBV29-1 and J usage is TRBJ1-2; 12 bases match TRBD1. The CDR3 consists of 16 residues. J gave up 1 base and V 1 base, and 4 bases lay outside the gene matches. The V gene's germline CDR1 is SQVTM and CDR2 ANQGSEA. The CDR3 DNA is TGCAGCGTTGAAGGAGGGGACAGGGGGCATAACTATGGCTACACCTTC. It codes for CSVEGGDRGHNYGYTF.

The chain joins TRBV6-1 to TRBJ2-2, with a possible D match to TRBD1 (6 bases). Germline V lookup: CDR1 MNHNS, CDR2 SASEGT. Trimming took 3 bases from V and 7 from J, leaving 9 bases between them. This CDR3 has 13 residues. CDR3 nucleotides: TGTGCCAGCAGTGACGAGGGACACGGGGAGCTGTTTTTT. This codes for CASSDEGHGELFF.

The V and J genes are TRBV4-1 and TRBJ1-1, with D unclear. V was pared by 3 bases and J by 6 bases, with 11 bases between. Germline CDR1 and CDR2: MGHRA and YSYEKL. This CDR3 region has 13 residues. The CDR3 nucleotides are TGCGCCAGCAGCCAGTCCTCGGTTTCTGAAGCTTTCTTT. It translates to CASSQSSVSEAFF.

This clone was seen a handful of times. The chain combines TRBV13 with TRBJ1-4; a possible D gene is TRBD1 (5 bases). In germline, CDR1 is PRHDT, CDR2 FYEKMQ (reference sequence). Trimming cost V 0 bases and J 7 bases, with 12 bases left between them. This CDR3 spans 15 amino acids. CDR3 region: CASSLGGQRFEKLFF. Written as DNA, the CDR3 is TGTGCCAGCAGCTTAGGTGGACAAAGGTTTGAAAAACTGTTTTTT.

This rearrangement joins TRBV9 to TRBJ2-5; TRBD2 aligns across 11 bases. This CDR3 has 16 amino acids. Germline V gene lookup returns CDR1 SGDLS and CDR2 YYNGEE. With V trimmed by 4 bases and J by 2 bases, 7 bases remained unmatched. The CDR3 loop reads CASSYLAGGGQETQYF. The CDR3 coding sequence is TGTGCCAGCAGCTACTTAGCGGGGGGGGGACAAGAGACCCAGTACTTC.

V and J are TRBV25-1 and TRBJ1-2; 9 bases map to TRBD1. CDR1 is MGHDK and CDR2 is SYGVNS in the germline V gene. CDR3 length equals 14 residues. Losses at the gene ends were 2 bases for V and 7 bases for J; bases not matched to a gene: 5. CDR3 amino acids: CASSELQGAGGYTF. CDR3 DNA: TGTGCCAGCAGTGAACTACAGGGGGCGGGTGGCTACACCTTC.